The 12 T cell receptor beta chains below were found in one sample sequenced in a study of blood T cell repertoires in COVID-19 (dated by TCRdb to about 2020). Receptor amplification or capture employed the immunoSEQ multiplex PCR assay. TCRdb limited this immuneACCESS table to in-frame rearrangements with V and J called. A share of clones is missing; checked studies link under half to unresolved V genes, and the rest is unexplained. This sample gives around 200,000 clones in total; 80% to 90% of them show up just once. The ten largest clonotypes hold over 9.5% of the sample. The specimen sequenced was peripheral blood. These receptors were taken from an elderly woman with acute or convalescent COVID-19.

The chain employs TRBV27 and TRBJ2-1; 11 bases fit TRBD1. Trimming cost V 2 bases and J 8 bases; bases outside gene matches: 8. This CDR3 comprises 16 residues. Germline V gives CDR1 MNHEY, CDR2 SMNVEV (reference sequence). The CDR3 sequence is CASSLNAGQGDYEQFF. In nucleotides, the CDR3 is TGTGCCAGCAGTTTAAACGCGGGACAGGGGGATTATGAGCAGTTCTTC.

J is TRBJ1-1 and V is TRBV7-8; no clear D gene. The germline V and J ends were trimmed by 2 bases and 0 bases, with 7 bases remaining between them. The CDR3 loop spans 14 amino acids. Germline-derived CDR1 and CDR2 are SGHVS and FQNEAQ. CDR3 residues: CASSLQQLNTEAFF. The CDR3, as DNA: TGTGCCAGCAGCTTACAACAGCTGAACACTGAAGCTTTCTTT.

The V and J genes are TRBV27 and TRBJ1-1; no clear D gene. This CDR3 region has 14 residues. Per the germline V gene, CDR1 is MNHEY and CDR2 is SMNVEV (reference sequence). The ends were cut back, 3 bases at V and 1 base at J, with 9 bases in the middle. CDR3 sequence: CASSFSRGNTEAFF. DNA of the CDR3: TGTGCCAGCAGTTTCTCGCGGGGGAACACTGAAGCTTTCTTT.

This sequence joins TRBV19 and TRBJ2-5, with 12 bases fitting TRBD2. Losses at the gene ends were 5 bases for V and 5 bases for J; bases not matched to a gene: 9. This CDR3 contains 16 residues. Germline V gene data show CDR1 as LNHDA and CDR2 as SQIVND (reference sequence). The CDR3 DNA reads TGTGCCAGTAGTCCCCCCCGACTAGCGGGAGTGGAGACCCAGTACTTC. Encoded protein: CASSPPRLAGVETQYF. The variable domain in full, completed from reference TRBV19 and TRBJ2-5, reads DGGITQSPKYLFRKEGQNVTLSCEQNLNHDAMYWYRQDPGQGLRLIYYSQIVNDFQKGDIAEGYSVSREKKESFPLTVTSAQKNPTAFYLCASSPPRLAGVETQYFGPGTRLLVL.

This sequence joins TRBV27 and TRBJ2-5, with 10 bases matching TRBD2. In germline, CDR1 is MNHEY, CDR2 SMNVEV (reference sequence). Trimming took 5 bases from V and 5 from J; bases not matched to a gene: 2. This CDR3 contains 13 residues. DNA of the CDR3: TGTGCCAGCAGTGGGACTAGCGTGGAGACCCAGTACTTC. Encoded protein: CASSGTSVETQYF.

This clone was counted a single time. No DNA is shown, since the ends of the CDR3 on it are uncertain; the CDR3 is the one TCRdb lists. The J gene is TRBJ1-5, the V gene TRBV12-1. TRBV12-1 is flagged as a pseudogene. The CDR3 is 16 residues long, counting both termini. CDR3 sequence: CASSFAGGSLNQPQHF.

V is TRBV19 and J is TRBJ1-2; D gene unclear. The V and J ends lost 1 base and 5 bases respectively, with 23 bases between them. Germline V lookup: CDR1 LNHDA, CDR2 SQIVND (reference sequence). This CDR3 has 18 amino acids. CDR3 sequence (DNA): TGTGCCAGTAGTATAGCCAATAATGTGCTCAGTGCCATGTATGGCTACACCTTC. Protein sequence: CASSIANNVLSAMYGYTF.

V and J are TRBV10-3 and TRBJ1-6, with D maybe TRBD1 (5 bases). Germline V gene lookup returns CDR1 ENHRY and CDR2 SYGVKD. This CDR3 spans 16 amino acids. V lost 4 bases and J lost 7, with 17 bases in between. CDR3 coding DNA: TGTGCCATCAGTGTTACAGTCAACCAGGGAAATTCACCCCTCCACTTT. This codes for CAISVTVNQGNSPLHF.

The chain's CDR3 is CASSSIGTASTYPYF. The CDR3 region has the DNA TGTGCCAGCAGTTCAATCGGGACAGCGTCTACGTATCCGTACTTC. The chain employs TRBV6-2 or TRBV6-3 and TRBJ2-7; 7 bases agree with TRBD1. CDR1 and CDR2 from the germline V gene are MNHEY and SVGEGT. This CDR3 spans 15 amino acids. Trimming took 4 bases from V and 12 from J; bases not matched to a gene: 18.

The gene calls are TRBV19 and TRBJ2-7, with 10 nucleotides matching TRBD2. The CDR3 length is 15 residues. Trimming removed 8 bases from V and 5 bases from J; junction bases left unmatched: 12. Germline V gene sequence: CDR1 LNHDA, CDR2 SQIVND (reference sequence). CDR3 in DNA: TGTGCCAGTGGCGCTCGGACTAGCGGCTGGGACGAGCAGTACTTC. It encodes CASGARTSGWDEQYF.

The chain links TRBV18 to TRBJ2-7; 13 bases line up with TRBD2. CDR1 and CDR2 from the germline V gene are KGHSH and LQKENI. The CDR3 length is 16 residues. Trimming removed 3 bases from V and 4 bases from J; junction bases left unmatched: 6. The CDR3 loop is CASSPPGLAGSYEQYF. CDR3 DNA: TGTGCCAGCTCACCGCCGGGACTAGCGGGATCATACGAGCAGTACTTC.

The chain recombines TRBV11-2 with TRBJ2-7, with 10 bases identical to TRBD2. The CDR3 has 16 amino acids. The trim removed 5 bases at V and 3 bases at J, leaving 10 bases unmatched. CDR1 SGHAT and CDR2 FQNNGV come from the germline V gene. The CDR3 region has the DNA TGTGCCAGCAGCCCCCAGAGCGGGGGGGGCCTCTACGAGCAGTACTTC. This codes for CASSPQSGGGLYEQYF.